This TCR beta chain came from a study of blood T cell repertoires in COVID-19. In the study overall: Italy, Spain and the United States were the sources of the convalescent and acute COVID-19 samples. PBMCs, B-cell-depleted T cells, or T cells were the source of the cDNA or gDNA that made up the material.

CDR1 is GTSNPN, CDR2 SVGIG, per germline (reference sequence). The CDR3 runs to 16 residues. V lost 3 bases, J lost 0 bases, and 12 bases lay in between. Authors' methods: Amplifying reference gene primers gave estimates of nucleated cell counts. Profiled with immunoSEQ multiplex PCR; TCRdb holds only in-frame clones, not every one. The DNA was the basis for D and trimming; V, J and clone size are from that table. The sample holds some 120,000 clones, around 86% seen once. Sequencing was carried out using peripheral blood. The J gene is TRBJ1-6, the V gene TRBV30, with D possibly TRBD1 on 6 matching bases. The receptor's source is a human donor in a cohort sampled during active COVID-19. The CDR3 here is CAWRIKDSSYNSPLHF. DNA of the CDR3: TGTGCCTGGAGGATTAAGGACAGCTCCTATAATTCACCCCTCCACTTT.